These 28 T cell receptor beta chains were all obtained from the same sample, sequenced in a study of blood T cell repertoires in COVID-19. The table came from immunoSEQ multiplex PCR; TCRdb's copy has only in-frame clones and leaves some out. The sample has more than 50,000 clones; 77% are singletons. The sequenced sample consisted of peripheral blood. The receptors originated from a man in his 70s with active or convalescent COVID-19.

The chain employs TRBV19 and TRBJ2-1; D gene unclear. CDR3 length: 13 residues. Trimming left V 0 bases short and J 4 bases short, with 4 bases between. CDR1 and CDR2 (germline): LNHDA, SQIVND (reference sequence). The CDR3 DNA reads TGTGCCAGTAGTATAGACAGGTACAATGAGCAGTTCTTC. It is translated as CASSIDRYNEQFF. Combining the CDR3 with reference TRBV19 and TRBJ2-1 gives the whole variable domain DGGITQSPKYLFRKEGQNVTLSCEQNLNHDAMYWYRQDPGQGLRLIYYSQIVNDFQKGDIAEGYSVSREKKESFPLTVTSAQKNPTAFYLCASSIDRYNEQFFGPGTRLTVL.

The V call is TRBV6-5, the J call TRBJ1-5; D possibly corresponds to TRBD1 (5 bases). Germline CDR1 reads MNHEY; CDR2 reads SVGAGI. V was shortened by 5 bases and J by 5 bases, with 13 bases between the two germline ends. The CDR3 contains 14 residues. This CDR3 reads CASSRTQGYQPQHF. The CDR3, as DNA: TGTGCCAGCAGTCGAACGCAGGGATATCAGCCCCAGCATTTT.

The chain employs TRBV19 and TRBJ2-2; 10 bases match TRBD2. The CDR3 contains 17 residues. Per germline, CDR1 LNHDA and CDR2 SQIVND (reference sequence). The V gene end was trimmed by 3 bases and the J gene end by 2 bases; junction bases not matched to a gene: 6. The CDR3 loop is CASSMASGGLNTGELFF. The DNA of the CDR3 is TGTGCCAGTAGTATGGCTAGCGGGGGCCTTAACACCGGGGAGCTGTTTTTT.

The chain joins TRBV5-6 to TRBJ1-2, with D possibly being TRBD1 (5 bases). The CDR3 is made up of 13 amino acids. Germline V gene sequence: CDR1 SGHDT, CDR2 YYEEEE. V lost 6 bases to trimming and J lost 8 bases, with 17 bases between them. Here the CDR3 reads CASIGTGRNGYTF. As DNA, the CDR3 is TGTGCCAGCATCGGAACAGGACGCAACGGCTACACCTTC.

This clone was counted only a few times. CDR3 region: CSASSGGFGNTIYF. The CDR3 DNA follows: TGCAGTGCTAGTTCAGGGGGCTTTGGAAACACCATATATTTT. The chain has TRBV20-1 and TRBJ1-3; 8 bases agree with TRBD1. V was pared by 3 bases and J by 3 bases, with 4 bases of the junction left unmatched. The CDR3 covers 14 residues. Germline CDR1 and CDR2: DFQATT and SNEGSKA (reference sequence).

The table lists this clone with a few counts. The chain combines TRBV7-9 with TRBJ2-7; 14 bases are shared with TRBD2. Germline V lookup: CDR1 SEHNR, CDR2 FQNEAQ (reference sequence). This CDR3 has 19 amino acids. V lost 4 bases and J lost 5; bases outside the gene matches: 16. CDR3 protein: CASSSSQGTSGRLSNEQYF. CDR3 coding DNA: TGTGCCAGCAGCTCCTCACAGGGGACTAGCGGGAGATTGTCCAACGAGCAGTACTTC. Combining the CDR3 with reference TRBV7-9 and TRBJ2-7 gives the whole variable domain DTGVSQNPRHKITKRGQNVTFRCDPISEHNRLYWYRQTLGQGPEFLTYFQNEAQLEKSRLLSDRFSAERPKGSFSTLEIQRTEQGDSAMYLCASSSSQGTSGRLSNEQYFGPGTRLTVT.

The chain joins TRBV5-4 to TRBJ1-6; the D is unclear. The CDR3 sequence is 12 residues long. CDR1 and CDR2 from the germline V gene are SGHNT and YYREEE (reference sequence). V gave up 1 base and J gave up 6 bases, with 2 bases separating them. The CDR3 loop is CASSLRNSPLHF. CDR3 DNA sequence: TGTGCCAGCAGCTTGCGTAATTCACCCCTCCACTTT.

This sequence joins TRBV19 and TRBJ2-7, with TRBD2 matching over 12 bases. With 5 bases clipped from V and 3 bases from J, the junction kept 8 bases outside the gene matches. The CDR3 extends over 16 amino acids. CDR1 LNHDA and CDR2 SQIVND come from the germline V gene (reference sequence). The CDR3 nucleotides read TGTGCCAGTAGTGACCTTACTAGCGGGGGGAACTACGAGCAGTACTTC. It is translated as CASSDLTSGGNYEQYF. The whole variable domain, filled in from reference TRBV19 and TRBJ2-7, reads DGGITQSPKYLFRKEGQNVTLSCEQNLNHDAMYWYRQDPGQGLRLIYYSQIVNDFQKGDIAEGYSVSREKKESFPLTVTSAQKNPTAFYLCASSDLTSGGNYEQYFGPGTRLTVT.

The sample holds a few counts of this clone. This chain links TRBV7-9 with TRBJ1-1; D perhaps matches TRBD1 (6 bases). The CDR3 sequence is 14 residues long. Trimming pared 5 bases from V and 6 bases from J, leaving 16 bases between. Germline CDR1 is SEHNR and CDR2 is FQNEAQ (reference sequence). The CDR3 reads CASSMNRADAEAFF. The CDR3 coding sequence is TGTGCCAGCAGCATGAACAGGGCAGACGCTGAAGCTTTCTTT.

J is TRBJ1-4 and V is TRBV25-1; maybe TRBD1 (6 bases). Trimming shortened V by 7 bases and J by 8 bases, and 17 bases separated the two germline ends. CDR1 and CDR2 from the germline V gene are MGHDK and SYGVNS. CDR3 length: 14 residues. CDR3 region: CASTPSGGREKLFF. The CDR3 DNA reads as TGTGCCAGCACCCCTTCGGGGGGCAGGGAAAAACTGTTTTTT.

The gene calls are TRBV7-8 and TRBJ1-1, with D possibly TRBD1 on 5 matching bases. From germline, CDR1 is SGHVS and CDR2 FQNEAQ. This CDR3 is built from 13 residues. Trimming took off 3 bases at V and 10 bases at J, with 15 bases between the two ends. In DNA, the CDR3 is TGTGCCAGCAGCTTCCTGACATTCGGGGGAGCTTTCTTT. This codes for CASSFLTFGGAFF. The full variable domain, with the rest looked up from reference TRBV7-8 and TRBJ1-1, is GAGVSQSPRYKVAKRGQDVALRCDPISGHVSLFWYQQALGQGPEFLTYFQNEAQLDKSGLPSDRFFAERPEGSVSTLKIQRTQQEDSAVYLCASSFLTFGGAFFGQGTRLTVV.

In this sample, this clone turned up once. The chain has TRBV6-2 or TRBV6-3 and TRBJ1-5; D unclear. Germline V lookup: CDR1 MNHEY, CDR2 SVGEGT. The CDR3 covers 15 residues. V lost 3 bases and J 2 bases, leaving 11 bases between the germline ends. The CDR3 region has the DNA TGTGCCAGCAGTTATGCTGCGAGGGGCAATCAGCCCCAGCATTTT. Translated, it gives CASSYAARGNQPQHF.

This clone was counted once. This chain connects TRBV27 to TRBJ1-2, with D possibly TRBD1 on 5 matching bases. Germline V gives CDR1 MNHEY, CDR2 SMNVEV (reference sequence). V was shortened by 10 bases and J by 6 bases, with 24 bases between the two germline ends. The CDR3 loop spans 15 amino acids. This CDR3 reads CATSVQGAANNGYTF. The CDR3 bases are TGTGCCACCTCTGTCCAAGGGGCAGCGAATAATGGCTACACCTTC.

J is TRBJ2-7 and V is TRBV7-3; 7 bases map to TRBD1. Trimming removed 0 bases from V and 6 bases from J; junction bases left unmatched: 8. CDR1 is SGHTA, CDR2 FQGTGA, per germline. The CDR3 loop spans 15 amino acids. In nucleotides, the CDR3 is TGTGCCAGCAGCTTAACCATAAGGGGGCAAGGCGAGCAGTACTTC. Its translation: CASSLTIRGQGEQYF.

V gene TRBV19 combines with J gene TRBJ1-2; TRBD1 is a possible D gene (6 bases). The germline CDR1 and CDR2 sequences are LNHDA and SQIVND (reference sequence). This CDR3 spans 13 amino acids. V lost 7 bases, J lost 2 bases, and 11 bases lay in between. Here the CDR3 reads CASNADRNYGYTF. The CDR3 DNA reads TGTGCCAGTAACGCAGACAGGAACTATGGCTACACCTTC. The full variable domain, rest sourced from reference TRBV19 and TRBJ1-2, is DGGITQSPKYLFRKEGQNVTLSCEQNLNHDAMYWYRQDPGQGLRLIYYSQIVNDFQKGDIAEGYSVSREKKESFPLTVTSAQKNPTAFYLCASNADRNYGYTFGSGTRLTVV.

V usage is TRBV24-1 and J usage is TRBJ1-5; D is undetermined. Germline-derived CDR1 and CDR2 are KGHDR and SFDVKD. CDR3 length: 14 residues. V was pared by 4 bases and J by 1 base, with 7 bases between. The CDR3 nucleotides read TGTGCCACCAGTGAAGGACTGAGCAATCAGCCCCAGCATTTT. Translation gives CATSEGLSNQPQHF.

The V and J genes are TRBV9 and TRBJ2-5; TRBD2 agrees at 13 bases. This CDR3 spans 16 amino acids. Germline CDR1 SGDLS, CDR2 YYNGEE. Trimming cost V 0 bases and J 4 bases; bases outside gene matches: 3. CDR3 bases: TGTGCCAGCAGCGTAGGAAGGACTAGCGGGAGAGAGACCCAGTACTTC. Protein product: CASSVGRTSGRETQYF.

This sequence joins TRBV28 and TRBJ1-5; D gene uncertain. V was trimmed by 11 bases and J by 4 bases, leaving 21 bases between them. The V gene's germline CDR1 is MDHEN and CDR2 SYDVKM. The CDR3 extends over 15 amino acids. CDR3 coding DNA: TGTGCCGCCCTAAGCAGGCCCAATTTTAATCAGCCCCAGCATTTT. It translates to CAALSRPNFNQPQHF. Looking up the rest from reference TRBV28 and TRBJ1-5 gives the full variable domain: DVKVTQSSRYLVKRTGEKVFLECVQDMDHENMFWYRQDPGLGLRLIYFSYDVKMKEKGDIPEGYSVSREKKERFSLILESASTNQTSMYLCAALSRPNFNQPQHFGDGTRLSIL.

The J gene is TRBJ2-7, the V gene TRBV19; D is unclear. CDR3 length: 13 amino acids. V lost 7 bases, J lost 0 bases, and 10 bases lay in between. CDR1 and CDR2 from the germline V gene are LNHDA and SQIVND (reference sequence). The CDR3: CASTPGNSYEQYF. Here the CDR3 DNA reads TGTGCCAGTACCCCGGGTAACTCCTACGAGCAGTACTTC. Combining the CDR3 with reference TRBV19 and TRBJ2-7 gives the whole variable domain DGGITQSPKYLFRKEGQNVTLSCEQNLNHDAMYWYRQDPGQGLRLIYYSQIVNDFQKGDIAEGYSVSREKKESFPLTVTSAQKNPTAFYLCASTPGNSYEQYFGPGTRLTVT.

The chain links TRBV6-5 to TRBJ1-1; possibly TRBD1 for D (5 bases). Trimming removed 6 bases from V and 5 bases from J, with 10 bases in between. The CDR3 is made up of 12 amino acids. Germline V gene sequence: CDR1 MNHEY, CDR2 SVGAGI. As DNA, the CDR3 is TGTGCCAGCAGGGAGGGGCGGACTGAAGCTTTCTTT. This codes for CASREGRTEAFF.

The chain employs TRBV7-6 and TRBJ2-2; maybe TRBD2 (6 bases). This CDR3 contains 17 residues. Germline CDR1 reads SGHVS; CDR2 reads FNYEAQ. V gave up 4 bases and J gave up 0 bases, with 15 bases separating them. CDR3 sequence: CASSSHSSVANTGELFF. The DNA of the CDR3 is TGTGCCAGCAGCTCCCACTCTAGCGTCGCGAACACCGGGGAGCTGTTTTTT. The full variable domain, its missing parts supplied by reference TRBV7-6 and TRBJ2-2, is GAGVSQSPRYKVTKRGQDVALRCDPISGHVSLYWYRQALGQGPEFLTYFNYEAQQDKSGLPNDRFSAERPEGSISTLTIQRTEQRDSAMYRCASSSHSSVANTGELFFGEGSRLTVL.

The rearrangement joins TRBV24-1 to TRBJ2-5; weak D call: TRBD1 (8 bases). CDR1 and CDR2 (germline): KGHDR, SFDVKD. V was shortened by 3 bases and J by 9 bases, with 19 bases between the two germline ends. This CDR3 region has 15 residues. The CDR3 protein is CATSDPWTGREAQYF. CDR3 DNA: TGTGCCACCAGTGATCCGTGGACAGGGAGGGAGGCCCAGTACTTC.

This sequence joins TRBV3-1 (or the pseudogene TRBV3-2) and TRBJ2-3, with D possibly matching TRBD2 (5 bases). Germline lookup yields CDR1 LGHDT and CDR2 YNNKEL (reference sequence). The CDR3 totals 15 residues. Deletions cut 0 bases from V and 8 bases from J, with 15 bases between. CDR3 in amino acids: CASSQDLRLRGTQYF. CDR3 bases: TGTGCCAGCAGCCAAGATCTCAGGCTACGGGGTACGCAGTATTTT.

The chain carries TRBV18 and TRBJ1-1; no definite D call. The V gene lost 1 base and the J gene lost 5 bases, with 11 bases spanning the gap. CDR1 is KGHSH and CDR2 is LQKENI in the germline V gene. The CDR3 is 14 residues long. CDR3 nucleotide sequence: TGTGCCAGCTCACCACGGGCAGAATGGACTGAAGCTTTCTTT. Translated: CASSPRAEWTEAFF.

This clone was observed once. An end of the junction does not agree with germline; a read error may underlie this. CDR3 sequence: CASSPEGSSEQYF. CDR3 in DNA: TGTGCCAGCTCACCGGAGGGATCCTCCGAGCAGTACTTC. V is TRBV18 and J is TRBJ2-7; maybe TRBD2 (6 bases). This CDR3 has 13 residues. Germline-derived CDR1 and CDR2 are KGHSH and LQKENI.

The chain couples TRBV5-1 to TRBJ2-5, with 10 nucleotides matching TRBD1. V lost 1 base to trimming and J lost 3 bases; unmatched junction nucleotides: 3. The CDR3 has 15 residues. Germline-derived CDR1 and CDR2 are SGHRS and YFSETQ. The CDR3 is CASSLQGTGEETQYF. The CDR3 nucleotides are TGCGCCAGCAGCTTGCAGGGGACAGGGGAAGAGACCCAGTACTTC.

The chain combines TRBV4-1 with TRBJ2-7, with 8 bases lining up with TRBD1. The CDR3 consists of 17 residues. Trimming took 1 base from V and 8 from J; bases not matched to a gene: 16. In germline, CDR1 is MGHRA, CDR2 YSYEKL. CDR3 nucleotide sequence: TGCGCCAGCAGCCAAGGGGTATCTAAGGACAGGGTAGTTAAGCAGTACTTC. Protein: CASSQGVSKDRVVKQYF.

The chain employs TRBV4-1 and TRBJ1-6; tentative D call: TRBD1 (5 bases). This CDR3 comprises 16 residues. CDR1 MGHRA and CDR2 YSYEKL come from the germline V gene. The V end lost 3 bases, the J end lost 7 bases, and 16 bases lay between the germline ends. The CDR3 bases are TGCGCCAGCAGCCAGGATCAGGACACGAACAATTCACCCCTCCACTTT. Translation gives CASSQDQDTNNSPLHF.